These 29 T cell receptor beta chains were sequenced from one sample in a study of somatic mutations in cytotoxic T cells in rheumatoid arthritis. Measured with immunoSEQ multiplex PCR; TCRdb has only the in-frame clones, and not every one. Counted here are more than 20,000 clones, over 80% occurring once; the ten biggest clones make up around 5%. Sequenced sample: CD8+ T cells sorted from blood. These receptors came from a man in his fifties in good health.

This clone was counted a few times. The V call is TRBV5-1, the J call TRBJ1-1; D is ambiguous. The germline V gene has CDR1 SGHRS and CDR2 YFSETQ. With 1 base removed from V and 1 base from J, the gap between germline ends came to 5 bases. The CDR3 is made up of 13 amino acids. CDR3 coding DNA: TGCGCCAGCAGCTTGCGGGAGAACACTGAAGCTTTCTTT. Translating gives CASSLRENTEAFF.

The gene calls are TRBV9 and TRBJ1-2, with a weak D call TRBD1 (5 bases). The germline V gene has CDR1 SGDLS and CDR2 YYNGEE. This CDR3 contains 14 residues. Trimming took off 4 bases at V and 3 bases at J, with 13 bases between the two ends. The chain's CDR3 is CASSTRDGYYGYTF. The CDR3 nucleotides read TGTGCCAGCAGCACACGGGACGGGTACTATGGCTACACCTTC. Looking up the rest from reference TRBV9 and TRBJ1-2 gives the full variable domain: DSGVTQTPKHLITATGQRVTLRCSPRSGDLSVYWYQQSLDQGLQFLIQYYNGEERAKGNILERFSAQQFPDLHSELNLSSLELGDSALYFCASSTRDGYYGYTFGSGTRLTVV.

The rearrangement links TRBV5-1 to TRBJ2-7, with 9 bases fitting TRBD2. Germline V gene sequence: CDR1 SGHRS, CDR2 YFSETQ. V lost 0 bases and J lost 4; bases outside the gene matches: 5. The CDR3 runs 15 residues. CDR3 coding DNA: TGCGCCAGCAGCTTGGAAGGGCGGGAGGGTTACGAGCAGTACTTC. Its translation: CASSLEGREGYEQYF. The full variable domain, in which reference TRBV5-1 and TRBJ2-7 provide the parts outside the CDR3, is KAGVTQTPRYLIKTRGQQVTLSCSPISGHRSVSWYQQTPGQGLQFLFEYFSETQRNKGNFPGRFSGRQFSNSRSEMNVSTLELGDSALYLCASSLEGREGYEQYFGPGTRLTVT.

V and J are TRBV5-6 and TRBJ2-7; TRBD1 matches at 10 bases. The CDR3 totals 13 residues. Germline trimming cut 3 bases from V and 4 bases from J; bases unmatched to any gene: 1. Germline V gives CDR1 SGHDT, CDR2 YYEEEE. The CDR3 DNA reads as TGTGCCAGCAGCTCGGGACAGGGGTACGAGCAGTACTTC. It encodes CASSSGQGYEQYF.

This clone appeared once. The chain has TRBV5-1 and TRBJ1-1, with a tentative D call TRBD1 (6 bases). V lost 5 bases and J 6 bases, leaving 23 bases between the germline ends. Per the germline V gene, CDR1 is SGHRS and CDR2 is YFSETQ. This CDR3 has 16 residues. The CDR3 protein is CASSGGQGPMRAEAFF. The CDR3 DNA sequence: TGCGCCAGCAGTGGGGGGCAGGGGCCCATGAGGGCTGAAGCTTTCTTT. Together with reference TRBV5-1 and TRBJ1-1, the CDR3 gives the full variable domain: KAGVTQTPRYLIKTRGQQVTLSCSPISGHRSVSWYQQTPGQGLQFLFEYFSETQRNKGNFPGRFSGRQFSNSRSEMNVSTLELGDSALYLCASSGGQGPMRAEAFFGQGTRLTVV.

The chain recombines TRBV6-1 with TRBJ2-1, with D uncertain. V was shortened by 6 bases and J by 6 bases, with 12 bases between the two germline ends. The CDR3 is 13 residues long. The germline gives CDR1 MNHNS, CDR2 SASEGT. The CDR3 here is CASSLISGNEQFF. CDR3 sequence (DNA): TGTGCCAGCAGCCTTATCTCCGGCAATGAGCAGTTCTTC.

V and J are TRBV11-2 and TRBJ2-7; a weak D match, TRBD1 (6 bases). This CDR3 is 14 amino acids long. Germline V CDR1 and CDR2: SGHAT, FQNNGV. V lost 3 bases to trimming and J lost 4 bases, with 13 bases between them. CDR3 sequence (DNA): TGTGCCAGCAGCTTTTTAGGGGACATATACGAGCAGTACTTC. Translated, it gives CASSFLGDIYEQYF.

V and J are TRBV6-1 and TRBJ2-7; 9 positions agree with TRBD1. The CDR3 spans 15 residues. Germline V lookup: CDR1 MNHNS, CDR2 SASEGT. After removal of 1 base from V and 2 bases from J, the junction contained 3 bases not matched to a gene. The DNA of the CDR3 is TGTGCCAGCAGTGAAGTGTGGGACAGGGCCTACGAGCAGTACTTC. Its protein product is CASSEVWDRAYEQYF.

The chain couples TRBV9 to TRBJ2-7, with D maybe TRBD1 (5 bases). The V end was cut by 0 bases, the J end by 0 bases, with 10 bases between. Germline CDR1 SGDLS, CDR2 YYNGEE. The CDR3 totals 15 residues. The CDR3, as DNA: TGTGCCAGCAGCGTAGGGAAGGGGAACTCCTACGAGCAGTACTTC. Its translation: CASSVGKGNSYEQYF.

CDR3 sequence: CAWSHPVGGPSQDTQYF. The CDR3 DNA follows: TGTGCCTGGAGCCACCCCGTAGGGGGGCCTTCCCAAGATACGCAGTATTTT. This chain uses TRBV30 with TRBJ2-3; D may be TRBD1 or TRBD2 (6 bases each). The CDR3 is 17 amino acids. Germline V gene lookup returns CDR1 GTSNPN and CDR2 SVGIG (reference sequence). The V end was cut by 3 bases, the J end by 5 bases, with 24 bases between. The full variable domain, rest sourced from reference TRBV30 and TRBJ2-3, is SQTIHQWPATLVQPVGSPLSLECTVEGTSNPNLYWYRQAAGRGLQLLFYSVGIGQISSEVPQNLSASRPQDRQFILSSKKLLLSDSGFYLCAWSHPVGGPSQDTQYFGPGTRLTVL.

There are a few counts of this clone. The V gene is TRBV28, the J gene TRBJ1-5; D is unclear. Germline V gene lookup returns CDR1 MDHEN and CDR2 SYDVKM. This CDR3 region has 13 residues. The V end lost 5 bases, the J end lost 0 bases, and 5 bases lay between the germline ends. CDR3 sequence reads: CASSPYSNQPQHF. In nucleotides, the CDR3 is TGTGCCAGCAGTCCCTATAGCAATCAGCCCCAGCATTTT.

This sequence joins TRBV12-1 and TRBJ2-1. TRBV12-1 is a pseudogene locus. The CDR3 runs to 17 residues. DNA for the CDR3: TGTGCCAGCAGCTTTGCTAGTCAGAGTAAACCCTACAATGAGCAGTTCTTC. It yields the protein CASSFASQSKPYNEQFF.

J is TRBJ1-1 and V is TRBV10-2; D gene unclear. The V and J ends lost 7 bases and 0 bases respectively, with 12 bases between them. This CDR3 is 14 amino acids long. The V gene's germline CDR1 is WSHSY and CDR2 SAAADI. CDR3 in amino acids: CASTPGTLNTEAFF. The CDR3 DNA reads as TGCGCCAGCACGCCAGGCACATTGAACACTGAAGCTTTCTTT.

V is TRBV7-9 and J is TRBJ1-2, with TRBD1 as a possible D gene (5 bases). This CDR3 is 13 amino acids long. Trimming left V 3 bases short and J 4 bases short, with 9 bases between. The germline V gene has CDR1 SEHNR and CDR2 FQNEAQ (reference sequence). CDR3 DNA sequence: TGTGCCAGCAGCTTCAGGGATCTCTATGGCTACACCTTC. The encoded protein is CASSFRDLYGYTF.

The chain recombines TRBV5-6 with TRBJ2-5; 8 bases fit TRBD1. With the DNA end fitting TRBJ2-7 better, the J assignment may be wrong. CDR1 SGHDT and CDR2 YYEEEE come from the germline V gene. CDR3 length: 14 residues. CDR3 DNA sequence: TGTGCCAGCAGCCGGGGAGACAGGGGCTACGAGCAGTACTTC. Translation: CASSRGDRGYEQYF.

This rearrangement joins TRBV11-3 to TRBJ2-1; 10 bases are shared with TRBD2. Germline trimming cut 6 bases from V and 10 bases from J; bases unmatched to any gene: 9. This CDR3 spans 14 amino acids. CDR1 and CDR2 from the germline V gene are SGHNT and YENEEA. CDR3 region: CASRKSGRAVEQFF. The CDR3 DNA sequence: TGTGCCAGCAGGAAAAGCGGGAGGGCCGTGGAGCAGTTCTTC. Together with reference TRBV11-3 and TRBJ2-1, the CDR3 gives the full variable domain: EAGVVQSPRYKIIEKKQPVAFWCNPISGHNTLYWYLQNLGQGPELLIRYENEEAVDDSQLPKDRFSAERLKGVDSTLKIQPAELGDSAVYLCASRKSGRAVEQFFGPGTRLTVL.

This chain connects TRBV5-6 to TRBJ1-5; D unresolved. The CDR3 contains 14 residues. The germline V gene has CDR1 SGHDT and CDR2 YYEEEE. The V gene lost 1 base and the J gene lost 5 bases, with 10 bases spanning the gap. The CDR3 region is CASSLKGSYQPQHF. Here the CDR3 DNA reads TGTGCCAGCAGCTTGAAGGGATCTTATCAGCCCCAGCATTTT. Supplemented by reference TRBV5-6 and TRBJ1-5, the full variable domain reads DAGVTQSPTHLIKTRGQQVTLRCSPKSGHDTVSWYQQALGQGPQFIFQYYEEEERQRGNFPDRFSGHQFPNYSSELNVNALLLGDSALYLCASSLKGSYQPQHFGDGTRLSIL.

The CDR3 loop is CASSVGDGAGGTYEQYF. CDR3 bases: TGTGCCAGCAGCGTAGGGGATGGTGCGGGAGGGACCTACGAGCAGTACTTC. The V call is TRBV9, the J call TRBJ2-7, with 9 positions matching TRBD2. In germline, CDR1 is SGDLS, CDR2 YYNGEE. V trimming: 0 bases; J trimming: 2 bases; junction bases outside the gene matches: 9. The CDR3 sequence is 17 residues long.

The V and J genes are TRBV7-2 and TRBJ2-7, with a tentative D call TRBD2 (5 bases). The CDR3 runs to 13 residues. Germline values: CDR1 SGHTA, CDR2 FQGNSA. V lost 0 bases and J lost 6, with 9 bases in between. The DNA of the CDR3 is TGTGCCAGCAGCTTAGCGGGAGAGGTCGAGCAGTACTTC. Encoded protein: CASSLAGEVEQYF. Using reference TRBV7-2 and TRBJ2-7 for the parts outside the CDR3, the full variable domain is GAGVSQSPSNKVTEKGKDVELRCDPISGHTALYWYRQSLGQGLEFLIYFQGNSAPDKSGLPSDRFSAERTGGSVSTLTIQRTQQEDSAVYLCASSLAGEVEQYFGPGTRLTVT.

This chain joins TRBV2 and TRBJ2-2; maybe TRBD1 (6 bases). V dropped 5 bases and J dropped 1 base, with 14 bases sitting between them. The CDR3 sequence is 16 residues long. Germline-derived CDR1 and CDR2 are SNHLY and FYNNEI. The CDR3 is CASSHRDKMNTGELFF. CDR3 DNA: TGTGCCAGCAGTCACCGGGACAAAATGAACACCGGGGAGCTGTTTTTT. Full variable domain (outside the CDR3, taken from reference TRBV2 and TRBJ2-2): EPEVTQTPSHQVTQMGQEVILRCVPISNHLYFYWYRQILGQKVEFLVSFYNNEISEKSEIFDDQFSVERPDGSNFTLKIRSTKLEDSAMYFCASSHRDKMNTGELFFGEGSRLTVL.

The chain links TRBV7-9 to TRBJ2-2, with 7 bases lining up with TRBD2. The CDR3 is 17 residues long. V lost 10 bases, J lost 0 bases, and 14 bases stayed unmatched. The germline V gene encodes CDR1 SEHNR and CDR2 FQNEAQ (reference sequence). The CDR3 spells CATRRDYQFANTGELFF. The CDR3 DNA reads as TGTGCCACCCGACGGGACTACCAATTCGCGAACACCGGGGAGCTGTTTTTT.

The chain carries TRBV5-5 and TRBJ2-1; D gene unclear. The CDR3 runs to 15 residues. Germline-derived CDR1 and CDR2 are SGHKS and YYEKEE (reference sequence). V shed 0 bases and J shed 6 bases, with 13 bases lying between them. The CDR3 bases are TGTGCCAGCAGCTTGGGCCCAGTTCGTGGCAATGAGCAGTTCTTC. Translated, it gives CASSLGPVRGNEQFF. Full variable domain (rest looked up from reference TRBV5-5 and TRBJ2-1): DAGVTQSPTHLIKTRGQQVTLRCSPISGHKSVSWYQQVLGQGPQFIFQYYEKEERGRGNFPDRFSARQFPNYSSELNVNALLLGDSALYLCASSLGPVRGNEQFFGPGTRLTVL.

This clone showed up just a few times. The rearrangement links TRBV10-3 to TRBJ2-7; perhaps D is TRBD1 or TRBD2 (5 bases each). The CDR3 has 14 residues. Germline assignment: CDR1 ENHRY and CDR2 SYGVKD. Trimming took off 5 bases at V and 0 bases at J, with 11 bases between the two ends. This CDR3 is CAISSRDASYEQYF. Written as DNA, the CDR3 is TGTGCCATCAGTAGCCGGGACGCCTCCTACGAGCAGTACTTC.

The J gene is TRBJ2-7, the V gene TRBV28, with 8 bases matching TRBD1. Germline loops: CDR1 MDHEN, CDR2 SYDVKM. The ends lost 6 bases at V and 4 bases at J; junction bases unmatched: 11. This CDR3 region has 15 residues. The CDR3 sequence is CASSTGTGSVYEQYF. The CDR3 bases are TGTGCCAGCAGCACCGGGACAGGATCCGTTTACGAGCAGTACTTC.

The chain joins TRBV7-6 to TRBJ2-1, with D unclear. Germline loops: CDR1 SGHVS, CDR2 FNYEAQ. V lost 3 bases to trimming and J lost 0 bases, with 12 bases between them. This CDR3 has 16 amino acids. The CDR3 is CASSLSTVPSYNEQFF. CDR3 bases: TGTGCCAGCAGCTTGAGTACGGTACCCTCCTACAATGAGCAGTTCTTC.

The chain carries TRBV9 and TRBJ2-2; no clear D. V was trimmed by 3 bases and J by 4 bases, leaving 10 bases between them. In germline, CDR1 is SGDLS, CDR2 YYNGEE. The length of the CDR3 is 14 residues. Here the CDR3 DNA reads TGTGCCAGCAGCGCGCGCCCGGGCACCGGGGAGCTGTTTTTT. It encodes CASSARPGTGELFF.

J is TRBJ2-2 and V is TRBV5-4; 11 bases are a match to TRBD2. Germline assignment: CDR1 SGHNT and CDR2 YYREEE (reference sequence). V dropped 9 bases and J dropped 8; count of bases not matched to a gene: 6. CDR3 length: 13 residues. CDR3 residues: CATTSGIWGELFF. The CDR3 nucleotides are TGTGCCACGACTAGCGGGATTTGGGGGGAGCTGTTTTTT.

DNA for the CDR3: TGTGCCAGCAGTTGGGAGCGGGGCTCCTACAATGAGCAGTTCTTC. The encoded protein is CASSWERGSYNEQFF. The chain couples TRBV6-6 to TRBJ2-1; 7 bases align to TRBD2. With 4 bases clipped from V and 0 bases from J, the junction kept 3 bases outside the gene matches. From germline, CDR1 is MNHNY and CDR2 SVGAGI (reference sequence). This CDR3 is 15 amino acids long.

J is TRBJ1-1 and V is TRBV30, with D unclear. Germline V CDR1 and CDR2: GTSNPN, SVGIG (reference sequence). This CDR3 comprises 15 residues. Trimming shortened V by 1 base and J by 1 base, and 13 bases separated the two germline ends. The CDR3 here is CAWSGVERPNTEAFF. CDR3 nucleotides: TGTGCCTGGAGTGGAGTAGAAAGGCCGAACACTGAAGCTTTCTTT.